Listed here are 26 T cell receptor beta chains from one sample, sequenced in a study of cytomegalovirus exposure and HLA in healthy donors. The PCR had 60 Vbeta and 13 Jbeta primers. The data were produced by immunoSEQ multiplex PCR, yet TCRdb's version contains in-frame clones alone and is incomplete. The sample includes about 180,000 clones, 77% of them seen just once. Sequenced material: PBMCs. The source is a man aged 18-30 years in good health and CMV-seronegative.

This clone was picked up a small number of times. This CDR3 reads CASTTSGGQETQYF. The CDR3 nucleotides are TGTGCCAGCACGACTAGCGGGGGGCAAGAGACCCAGTACTTC. This chain connects TRBV6-6 to TRBJ2-5; 13 nucleotides match TRBD2. CDR1 and CDR2 (germline): MNHNY, SVGAGI (reference sequence). The CDR3 sequence is 14 residues long. The junction had 1 base not matched to a gene; V was cut back by 7 bases and J by 2 bases.

This clone has a single count. The gene calls are TRBV19 and TRBJ2-7, with D perhaps TRBD2 (6 bases). V was clipped by 1 base and J by 0 bases, with 13 bases between them. The V gene's germline CDR1 is LNHDA and CDR2 SQIVND (reference sequence). This CDR3 contains 16 residues. CDR3 coding DNA: TGTGCCAGTAGTATAGGGGCGGGGATGAGCTCCTACGAGCAGTACTTC. It encodes CASSIGAGMSSYEQYF.

The rearrangement links TRBV7-8 to TRBJ2-1; 8 nucleotides line up with TRBD2. The V gene's germline CDR1 is SGHVS and CDR2 FQNEAQ. The J segment lost 8 bases and the V segment lost 5 bases, leaving 8 bases of the junction unmatched. There are 14 residues in the CDR3. CDR3 coding DNA: TGTGCCAGCAGCCTCGGACTAGCCAGCTATGAGCAGTTCTTC. Its translation is CASSLGLASYEQFF.

As to this clone: One end of the junction varies from germline; a read error may be responsible. The chain couples TRBV7-7 to TRBJ2-7, with D perhaps matching TRBD2 (5 bases). The CDR3 totals 13 residues. The germline CDR1 and CDR2 sequences are SSHAT and FNYEAQ (reference sequence). CDR3 sequence reads: CASSLARSYEQYF. CDR3 DNA: TGTGCTAGCAGCTTAGCGCGAAGCTACGAGCAGTACTTC.

This clone has a handful of counts. The rearrangement links TRBV9 to TRBJ1-2; 7 nucleotides agree with TRBD1. The germline V gene has CDR1 SGDLS and CDR2 YYNGEE. Trimming took 6 bases from V and 6 from J; bases not matched to a gene: 11. The CDR3 sequence is 14 residues long. CDR3 sequence (DNA): TGTGCCAGCAACCATGGACAGGACTTAGATGGCTACACCTTC. Protein sequence: CASNHGQDLDGYTF.

The sample holds a few counts of this clone. The chain employs TRBV30 and TRBJ2-3; D gene unclear. Trimming removed 4 bases at V and 2 bases at J, with 10 bases between. The V gene's germline CDR1 is GTSNPN and CDR2 SVGIG (reference sequence). The CDR3 sequence is 13 residues long. This chain's CDR3 is CAWTIRPTDTQYF. The CDR3 DNA follows: TGTGCCTGGACAATCAGGCCCACAGATACGCAGTATTTT.

This clone was detected many times. CDR3 sequence reads: CASGQQGSSTEAFF. CDR3 in DNA: TGTGCTAGTGGCCAACAGGGTTCGAGCACTGAAGCTTTCTTT. The chain joins TRBV12-5 to TRBJ1-1; perhaps TRBD1 as D (6 bases). The germline CDR1 and CDR2 sequences are LGHNT and FRNRAP. The V end lost 6 bases, the J end lost 4 bases, and 15 bases lay between the germline ends. This CDR3 has 14 amino acids.

This rearrangement joins TRBV5-4 to TRBJ2-7; TRBD1 matches at 11 bases. The J segment lost 3 bases and the V segment lost 3 bases, leaving 5 bases of the junction unmatched. The CDR3 length is 15 residues. Germline lookup yields CDR1 SGHNT and CDR2 YYREEE (reference sequence). The chain's CDR3 is CASSSAGTGGYEQYF. The CDR3 nucleotides are TGTGCCAGCAGCTCCGCCGGGACAGGGGGCTACGAGCAGTACTTC. Drawing the rest from reference TRBV5-4 and TRBJ2-7, the complete variable domain is ETGVTQSPTHLIKTRGQQVTLRCSSQSGHNTVSWYQQALGQGPQFIFQYYREEENGRGNFPPRFSGLQFPNYSSELNVNALELDDSALYLCASSSAGTGGYEQYFGPGTRLTVT.

The rearrangement uses TRBV7-2 and TRBJ2-5; 8 bases are a match to TRBD2. The CDR3 extends over 16 amino acids. Germline CDR1 SGHTA, CDR2 FQGNSA. J lost 0 bases, V lost 1 base, and 4 bases had no gene match. CDR3 sequence reads: CASSLGRGGYQETQYF. The CDR3 DNA is TGTGCCAGCAGCTTAGGTCGGGGGGGGTACCAAGAGACCCAGTACTTC.

This clone has only one observation. The rearrangement uses TRBV6-6 and TRBJ2-7, with 8 bases lining up with TRBD1. Germline trimming cut 2 bases from V and 3 bases from J; bases unmatched to any gene: 0. The V gene's germline CDR1 is MNHNY and CDR2 SVGAGI (reference sequence). The CDR3 contains 13 residues. The CDR3 DNA follows: TGTGCCAGCAGTTACGGGACAGGCTACGAGCAGTACTTC. Encoded protein: CASSYGTGYEQYF.

The chain combines TRBV10-3 with TRBJ2-1; D might be TRBD2 (6 bases). The CDR3 has 15 amino acids. CDR1 and CDR2 (germline): ENHRY, SYGVKD. Trimming shortened V by 11 bases and J by 0 bases, and 17 bases separated the two germline ends. CDR3: CASSEGRSSYNEQFF. CDR3 DNA: TGTGCCTCCAGTGAGGGGAGGAGCTCCTACAATGAGCAGTTCTTC.

Only a few counts were recorded for this clone. The gene calls are TRBV6-1 and TRBJ1-1, with D tentatively TRBD1 (5 bases). Germline CDR1 reads MNHNS; CDR2 reads SASEGT. The CDR3 is 14 amino acids. Trimming took off 6 bases at V and 4 bases at J, with 15 bases between the two ends. CDR3 bases: TGTGCCAGCAGCGGCGGGGGAGAATTCACTGAAGCTTTCTTT. Its translation is CASSGGGEFTEAFF.

This chain uses TRBV6-6 with TRBJ1-3; weak D call: TRBD1 (6 bases). Per germline, CDR1 MNHNY and CDR2 SVGAGI (reference sequence). The CDR3 loop spans 16 amino acids. V dropped 5 bases and J dropped 0 bases, with 14 bases sitting between them. The CDR3 coding sequence is TGTGCCAGCAGTGGCGGACAGTTCAACTCTGGAAACACCATATATTTT. The encoded protein is CASSGGQFNSGNTIYF.

This chain uses TRBV18 with TRBJ2-5, with D maybe TRBD1 (5 bases). This CDR3 spans 15 amino acids. CDR1 is KGHSH, CDR2 LQKENI, per germline. V lost 2 bases and J lost 1, with 11 bases in between. DNA of the CDR3: TGTGCCAGCTCACCAGTCCAGGGTGGCCAAGAGACCCAGTACTTC. It translates to CASSPVQGGQETQYF.

This chain links TRBV19 with TRBJ2-1; 7 bases match TRBD2. The CDR3 extends over 15 amino acids. CDR1 is LNHDA, CDR2 SQIVND, per germline (reference sequence). V lost 3 bases to trimming and J lost 2 bases; unmatched junction nucleotides: 4. The CDR3 DNA is TGTGCCAGTAGTATGGCGAGCGGGGCCTACAATGAGCAGTTCTTC. Residues: CASSMASGAYNEQFF. Variable domain in full (rest from reference TRBV19 and TRBJ2-1): DGGITQSPKYLFRKEGQNVTLSCEQNLNHDAMYWYRQDPGQGLRLIYYSQIVNDFQKGDIAEGYSVSREKKESFPLTVTSAQKNPTAFYLCASSMASGAYNEQFFGPGTRLTVL.

V usage is TRBV4-3 and J usage is TRBJ2-1; TRBD2 aligns across 16 bases. The CDR3 totals 20 residues. The V and J ends lost 0 bases and 4 bases, in that order; junction bases with no gene match: 9. Germline CDR1 is LGHNA and CDR2 is YSLEER. CDR3 sequence (DNA): TGCGCCAGCAGCCAAGATAGGGCCGGGACTAGCGGGAGGGAGTACAATGAGCAGTTCTTC. This codes for CASSQDRAGTSGREYNEQFF.

This sequence joins TRBV7-2 and TRBJ2-1, with 7 bases matching TRBD1. Per germline, CDR1 SGHTA and CDR2 FQGNSA. Losses at the gene ends were 3 bases for V and 2 bases for J; bases not matched to a gene: 4. The CDR3 sequence is 15 residues long. CDR3 loop: CASSFRDSTYNEQFF. In DNA, the CDR3 is TGTGCCAGCAGCTTTAGGGACAGCACCTACAATGAGCAGTTCTTC.

The rearrangement joins TRBV2 to TRBJ1-6; D call uncertain. Germline V gene lookup returns CDR1 SNHLY and CDR2 FYNNEI. This CDR3 spans 14 amino acids. Trimming stripped 5 bases from V and 7 bases from J, with 12 bases between. This CDR3 reads CASSSDIGNSPLHF. For the CDR3, the DNA is TGTGCCAGCAGTTCCGACATTGGCAATTCACCCCTCCACTTT.

V usage is TRBV4-3 and J usage is TRBJ1-1; a possible D gene is TRBD1 (6 bases). The CDR3 runs to 15 residues. V gave up 1 base and J gave up 3 bases, with 12 bases separating them. CDR1 is LGHNA and CDR2 is YSLEER in the germline V gene. The CDR3 bases are TGCGCCAGCAGCCAAGCGGACAGCATTTACACTGAAGCTTTCTTT. It codes for CASSQADSIYTEAFF.

The chain has TRBV4-3 and TRBJ1-6, with a possible D match to TRBD1 (5 bases). Per germline, CDR1 LGHNA and CDR2 YSLEER. V was trimmed by 1 base and J by 11 bases, leaving 18 bases between them. The CDR3 is 16 residues long. CDR3 in amino acids: CASSQGRYQGQTPLHF. The CDR3 DNA sequence: TGCGCCAGCAGCCAAGGAAGGTACCAGGGCCAAACACCCCTCCACTTT.

Concerning this clone itself: Without the conserved terminal phenylalanine or tryptophan, this CDR3 likely stems from a read error. J is TRBJ2-7 and V is TRBV4-1; no firm D call. V was clipped by 0 bases and J by 3 bases, with 6 bases between them. This CDR3 spans 13 amino acids. Germline CDR1 MGHRA, CDR2 YSYEKL. CDR3 DNA: TGCGCCAGCAGCCAAGAGGTCGACTACGAGCAGTACCTC. Protein sequence: CASSQEVDYEQYL.

The chain couples TRBV29-1 to TRBJ2-2, with D possibly being TRBD2 (5 bases). V was trimmed by 6 bases and J by 6 bases, leaving 20 bases between them. This CDR3 comprises 15 residues. The germline V gene has CDR1 SQVTM and CDR2 ANQGSEA. CDR3 residues: CSVSETNAGAGELFF. CDR3 nucleotides: TGCAGCGTATCGGAGACTAACGCTGGAGCCGGGGAGCTGTTTTTT.

This clone showed up just once. V and J are TRBV6-5 and TRBJ2-7, with D uncertain. V was pared by 5 bases and J by 3 bases, with 14 bases between. Germline assignment: CDR1 MNHEY and CDR2 SVGAGI. There are 14 residues in the CDR3. The CDR3 reads CASSRLGELYEQYF. The CDR3 bases are TGTGCCAGCAGTAGACTCGGCGAACTCTACGAGCAGTACTTC.

The chain uses TRBV19 and TRBJ2-4; 8 bases map to TRBD2. This CDR3 is built from 17 residues. Per the germline V gene, CDR1 is LNHDA and CDR2 is SQIVND (reference sequence). Trimming removed 3 bases from V and 6 bases from J; junction bases left unmatched: 13. The CDR3 here is CASSIEGLETSANIQYF. Here the CDR3 DNA reads TGTGCCAGTAGTATTGAGGGACTAGAAACCTCCGCAAACATTCAGTACTTC. Complete variable domain (other parts from reference TRBV19 and TRBJ2-4): DGGITQSPKYLFRKEGQNVTLSCEQNLNHDAMYWYRQDPGQGLRLIYYSQIVNDFQKGDIAEGYSVSREKKESFPLTVTSAQKNPTAFYLCASSIEGLETSANIQYFGAGTRLSVL.

This chain uses TRBV7-2 with TRBJ2-7, with 10 positions matching TRBD2. The CDR3 is 15 residues long. The trim removed 4 bases at V and 3 bases at J, leaving 6 bases unmatched. Germline V CDR1 and CDR2: SGHTA, FQGNSA. As DNA, the CDR3 is TGTGCCAGCAGCTCTGGACTAGCGGTTATCTACGAGCAGTACTTC. Its translation: CASSSGLAVIYEQYF. The whole variable domain, remainder taken from reference TRBV7-2 and TRBJ2-7, is GAGVSQSPSNKVTEKGKDVELRCDPISGHTALYWYRQSLGQGLEFLIYFQGNSAPDKSGLPSDRFSAERTGGSVSTLTIQRTQQEDSAVYLCASSSGLAVIYEQYFGPGTRLTVT.

The chain couples TRBV9 to TRBJ1-1; no reliable D call. The CDR3 extends over 15 amino acids. Germline CDR1 SGDLS, CDR2 YYNGEE. V lost 4 bases to trimming and J lost 8 bases, with 21 bases between them. CDR3 nucleotide sequence: TGTGCCAGCAGCCCCTCACCGGTACCGCCCCCGGAAGCTTTCTTT. This codes for CASSPSPVPPPEAFF.